This T cell receptor (beta chain) was sequenced during a study of breast tumors, draining lymph nodes, adjacent tissues. TCRdb recomputed calls from the multiplex PCR reads with MiXCR, one row per CDR3 protein. This table holds about 230,000 distinct CDR3 sequences, less than 40% found once. Germline V gene sequence: CDR1 MGHDK, CDR2 SYGVNS. CDR3 length equals 15 residues. Losses at the gene ends were 6 bases for V and 2 bases for J; bases not matched to a gene: 10. Samples came from axillary lymph nodes draining the breast cancer. In this sample, this clonotype turned up many times. The antigen is not known. The study, taken as a whole, reports: That most tumor T cells come from lymph nodes remained unproven. Most tumor T cells seemingly derive from lymph node, then expand in tumor. Compared with lymph nodes, tumors were less diverse; compared with nontumor tissue, more. Compared with basal-like, luminal-like tumors shared significantly more repertoire with nontumor tissue.

The chain is built from TRBV25-1 and TRBJ2-7, with 7 positions matching TRBD1. Specimen: axillary lymph node tissue. This TCR was sampled from a female donor with breast cancer. Some clones in this sample may be carry-over from other donors' samples. The CDR3 loop reads CASRRQGSETYEQYF. DNA of the CDR3: TGTGCCAGCAGACGACAGGGTTCGGAGACCTACGAGCAGTACTTC.